One TCR beta chain is described in this entry. Antigen specificity is unknown. This sample is drawn from a study of OX40 agonist ivuxolimab in advanced cancers. Here immunoSEQ multiplex PCR was the method, and the copy in TCRdb shows in-frame clones only, minus some. The sample lists 35,000 to 40,000 clones; around 80% were seen once. The V gene lost 4 bases and the J gene lost 0 bases, with 21 bases spanning the gap. CDR3 length: 18 amino acids. Germline assignment: CDR1 MNHEY and CDR2 SMNVEV (reference sequence). Study-wide points: Average numbers of expanded clones were greater in CD8+ T cells than in CD4+. In the 0.1 to 3.0 mg/kg range, CD4+ and CD8+ blood T cells had expanded clonally by week 6. No antigen was identified for the clonally expanded peripheral T cells.

This TCR was sampled from an adult with an advanced solid tumor such as melanoma, head and neck, liver or kidney cancer. The gene calls are TRBV27 and TRBJ2-5, with a possible D match to TRBD1 (5 bases). Source: CD4+ or CD8+ T cells sorted from blood, taken in a trial of the OX40 agonist ivuxolimab. CDR3 bases: TGTGCCAGCAGTTCACTCAATACAGGTTCCTCGCACCAAGAGACCCAGTACTTC. Translating gives CASSSLNTGSSHQETQYF.